Given below is one T cell receptor (beta chain) in context. The antigen is undetermined. This record belongs to a study of cytomegalovirus exposure and HLA in healthy donors. CDR3 size: 15 residues. In germline, CDR1 is SGHRS, CDR2 YFSETQ. V lost 4 bases and J 0 bases, leaving 11 bases between the germline ends. The study's findings and limits: In the 120 validation repertoires, 94% of cluster scores exceeded 0, per a later analysis.

Sequenced by immunoSEQ multiplex PCR; TCRdb stores in-frame clones only, minus some. The sample contains over 150,000 clones, 75% to 90% of which appear only once. This chain joins TRBV5-1 and TRBJ2-4, with D uncertain. Material for sequencing was PBMCs. The clonotype originates from a woman in her late teens or twenties in good health and CMV-seronegative. The CDR3 sequence: CASSPHGGAKNIQYF. As DNA, the CDR3 is TGCGCCAGCAGCCCCCATGGCGGAGCCAAAAACATTCAGTACTTC. The full variable domain, rest sourced from reference TRBV5-1 and TRBJ2-4, is KAGVTQTPRYLIKTRGQQVTLSCSPISGHRSVSWYQQTPGQGLQFLFEYFSETQRNKGNFPGRFSGRQFSNSRSEMNVSTLELGDSALYLCASSPHGGAKNIQYFGAGTRLSVL.